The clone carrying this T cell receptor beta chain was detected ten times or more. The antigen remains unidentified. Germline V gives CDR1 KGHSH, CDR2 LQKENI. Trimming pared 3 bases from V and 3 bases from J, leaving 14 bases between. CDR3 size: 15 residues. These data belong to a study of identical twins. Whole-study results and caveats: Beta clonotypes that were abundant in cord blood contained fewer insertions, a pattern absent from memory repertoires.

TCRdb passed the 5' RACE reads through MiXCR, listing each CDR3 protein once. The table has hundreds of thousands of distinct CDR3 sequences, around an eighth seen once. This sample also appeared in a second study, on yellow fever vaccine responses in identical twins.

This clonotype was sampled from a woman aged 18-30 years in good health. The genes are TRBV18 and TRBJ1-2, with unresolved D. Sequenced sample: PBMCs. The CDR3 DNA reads TGTGCCAGCTCACCTAACTCCGGGGTCGACTATGGCTACACCTTC. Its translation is CASSPNSGVDYGYTF.